Listed below are T cell receptor beta chains from one sample, sequenced in a study of identical twins. TCRdb called the 5' RACE reads again in MiXCR, with one record for every CDR3 protein. The data hold 700,000 to 950,000 distinct CDR3 sequences, with about 12% observed a single time. These data were also reused for a study on yellow fever vaccine responses in identical twins.

Sequenced material: PBMCs. The origin of the receptors is a woman between 18 and 29 years old in good health. CDR3s include the opening cysteine and the closing phenylalanine or tryptophan. Each record gives: D gene, J gene, V gene, clone size, CDR3 protein, CDR3 DNA. A D gene is named only where the DNA matches it firmly. Clone size, where shown, is once, few, many, or a class for clones that have expanded.

.,TRBJ2-3,TRBV7-9,.,CASSFREDPTDTQYF,TGTGCCAGCAGCTTTCGTGAGGACCCCACAGATACGCAGTATTTT
TRBD2,TRBJ2-3,TRBV10-3,few,CAISGRVTDTQYF,TGTGCCATCAGCGGGAGGGTCACAGATACGCAGTATTTT
TRBD1,TRBJ2-1,TRBV18,few,CASSPPGQGASNEQFF,TGTGCCAGCTCACCCCCGGGACAGGGGGCCTCTAATGAGCAGTTCTTC
.,TRBJ2-7,TRBV10-3,few,CAISEEGGYEQYF,TGTGCCATCAGTGAGGAGGGGGGCTACGAGCAGTACTTC
.,TRBJ2-7,TRBV20-1,once,CCAREVGRDLPFYEQYF,TGCTGTGCTAGAGAGGTGGGGCGGGACCTACCCTTCTACGAGCAGTACTTC
.,TRBJ2-2,TRBV20-1,few,CSASGFAGELFF,TGCAGTGCTAGTGGTTTTGCCGGGGAGCTGTTTTTT
TRBD1,TRBJ2-2,TRBV5-1,.,CASSFSPGQGNTGELFF,TGCGCCAGCAGCTTTTCCCCCGGACAGGGTAACACCGGGGAGCTGTTTTTT
TRBD1,TRBJ2-5,TRBV3-1,few,CASSPRTGMGQETQYF,TGTGCCAGCAGCCCTAGGACAGGGATGGGCCAAGAGACCCAGTACTTC
.,TRBJ2-5,TRBV5-1,few,CASTPSGETQYF,TGCGCCAGCACCCCGAGCGGTGAGACCCAGTACTTC
TRBD1,TRBJ1-4,TRBV20-1,few,CSARDQRTGAEKLFF,TGCAGTGCTAGAGATCAACGGACAGGCGCCGAAAAACTGTTTTTT
.,TRBJ1-1,TRBV10-3,.,CAISEGTRAFF,TGTGCCATCAGTGAGGGAACCCGAGCTTTCTTT
TRBD1,TRBJ2-1,TRBV10-3,.,CATGDRSNNEQFF,TGTGCCACCGGGGACAGGAGCAACAATGAGCAGTTCTTC
TRBD2,TRBJ2-4,TRBV28,few,CASSLWLAGENIQYF,TGTGCCAGCAGTCTCTGGCTAGCGGGAGAAAACATTCAGTACTTC
.,TRBJ2-7,TRBV4-1,.,CASSQVVGTYEQYF,TGCGCCAGCAGCCAAGTGGTAGGGACCTACGAGCAGTACTTC
TRBD1,TRBJ2-2,TRBV29-1,.,CSVATGADTGELFF,TGCAGCGTTGCGACAGGGGCCGACACCGGGGAGCTGTTTTTT
TRBD2,TRBJ2-3,TRBV12-3/TRBV12-4,few,CATQTGTRSTDTQYF,TGTGCCACTCAAACCGGGACTAGGAGCACAGATACGCAGTATTTT
.,TRBJ1-1,TRBV14,.,CASSQEGTANTEAFF,TGTGCCAGCAGCCAAGAGGGGACGGCGAACACTGAAGCTTTCTTT
.,TRBJ1-2,TRBV20-1,.,CSARVEGFNYGYTF,TGCAGTGCTAGAGTTGAGGGCTTTAACTATGGCTACACCTTC
.,TRBJ1-2,TRBV28,many,CASTLQQGAGYTF,TGTGCCAGCACCTTACAACAGGGAGCCGGCTACACCTTC
TRBD1,TRBJ1-1,TRBV10-3,.,CAISRTGQTFGAFF,TGTGCCATCAGCCGGACAGGCCAAACATTTGGGGCTTTCTTT
.,TRBJ2-7,TRBV5-1,many,CASSLVGGTYEQYF,TGTGCCAGCAGCTTAGTCGGCGGGACATACGAGCAGTACTTC
TRBD1,TRBJ1-6,TRBV4-1,.,CASSQVPTGGNSPLHF,TGCGCCAGCAGCCAAGTGCCGACAGGGGGTAATTCACCCCTCCACTTT
.,TRBJ2-7,TRBV2,few,CASSETETRQYF,TGTGCCAGCAGTGAAACCGAGACCAGGCAGTACTTC
.,TRBJ1-1,TRBV20-1,.,CSARELMGNTEAFF,TGCAGTGCTAGAGAACTGATGGGGAACACTGAAGCTTTCTTT
TRBD2,TRBJ2-1,TRBV5-1,many,CASSLAASGNEQFF,TGCGCCAGCAGCTTGGCTGCTAGCGGCAATGAGCAGTTCTTC
TRBD2,TRBJ2-5,TRBV5-1,.,CASDPAGGRQETQYF,TGCGCCAGCGATCCGGCGGGGGGACGGCAAGAGACCCAGTACTTC
TRBD2,TRBJ2-1,TRBV25-1,.,CASSETSGRLNEQFF,TGTGCCAGCAGTGAGACTAGCGGGAGACTGAATGAGCAGTTCTTC
TRBD1,TRBJ2-5,TRBV13,.,CASSSPNRDRGGETQYF,TGTGCCAGCAGCTCACCTAACCGGGACAGGGGTGGAGAGACCCAGTACTTC
.,TRBJ2-3,TRBV18,.,CASSTTGQSTDTQYF,TGTGCCAGCTCAACTACGGGACAAAGCACAGATACGCAGTATTTT
TRBD2,TRBJ2-1,TRBV5-1,few,CASRLLGGDYNEQFF,TGCGCCAGCCGCCTTTTGGGAGGGGACTACAATGAGCAGTTCTTC
.,TRBJ1-1,TRBV5-1,.,CASSLVAGIDTEAFF,TGCGCCAGCAGCTTGGTGGCAGGGATCGACACTGAAGCTTTCTTT
TRBD1,TRBJ2-4,TRBV19,.,CASSKTRDRGEAIAKNIQYF,TGTGCCAGTAGTAAAACCCGGGACAGGGGAGAGGCGATAGCCAAAAACATTCAGTACTTC
.,TRBJ2-5,TRBV6-5,.,CASSYEGVWETQYF,TGTGCCAGCAGTTACGAGGGGGTATGGGAGACCCAGTACTTC
TRBD1,TRBJ1-5,TRBV2,few,CASRNDRVSDQPQHF,TGTGCCAGCAGAAACGACAGGGTTTCAGATCAGCCCCAGCATTTT
.,TRBJ2-1,TRBV20-1,few,CSARDLKSSYNEQFF,TGCAGTGCTAGAGATCTAAAGAGCTCCTACAATGAGCAGTTCTTC
.,TRBJ2-5,TRBV29-1,many,CSTLGYQETQYF,TGCAGCACACTGGGGTACCAAGAGACCCAGTACTTC
.,TRBJ2-7,TRBV29-1,.,CSVVRGMDEQYF,TGCAGCGTTGTTCGGGGGATGGACGAGCAGTACTTC
TRBD1,TRBJ2-1,TRBV6-5,.,CASSYTGTGSYNEQFF,TGTGCCAGCAGTTATACCGGGACAGGAAGCTACAATGAGCAGTTCTTC
.,TRBJ1-3,TRBV11-2,.,CASSSGFGNTIYF,TGTGCCAGCAGCTCAGGGTTTGGAAACACCATATATTTT
.,TRBJ2-2,TRBV24-1,.,CVTSDFRKEGELFF,TGTGTCACCAGTGATTTCAGAAAAGAGGGGGAGCTGTTTTTT